This TCR beta chain is from a study of blood T cell repertoires in COVID-19. On the study more broadly: Donors in the United States, Italy and Spain gave samples during acute or convalescent COVID-19. Sources were T cells, B-cell-depleted T cells, or PBMCs; the material itself was cDNA or gDNA.

Assay used: immunoSEQ multiplex PCR; TCRdb lists only in-frame clones, some missing. Here the sample spans more than 95,000 clones, about 86% being singletons. Germline V CDR1 and CDR2: LNHDA, SQIVND (reference sequence). The CDR3 has 17 amino acids. V was pared by 5 bases and J by 10 bases, with 24 bases between. Sequenced sample: peripheral blood. This chain uses TRBV19 with TRBJ1-6, with D unclear. This TCR was recovered from a woman of 80 years or more with active or convalescent COVID-19. The DNA for the CDR3 is TGTGCCAGTAGTCTCCCTGATAGACTCAACGCGGGCTCACCCCTCCACTTT. Its translation is CASSLPDRLNAGSPLHF.